The 21 T cell receptor beta chains below were found in one sample sequenced in a study of blood T cell repertoires in COVID-19. Here immunoSEQ multiplex PCR was the method, and the copy in TCRdb shows in-frame clones only, minus some. The sample lists more than 85,000 clones; roughly 79% were seen once. The sample consisted of peripheral blood. All receptors derive from a man between 65 and 85 years old with acute or convalescent COVID-19.

V gene TRBV4-2 combines with J gene TRBJ2-7; 7 bases map to TRBD1. The junction had 11 bases not matched to a gene; V was cut back by 1 base and J by 2 bases. Germline V lookup: CDR1 LGHNA, CDR2 YNFKEQ. The CDR3 sequence is 17 residues long. CDR3 loop: CASSQAYGQAATYEQYF. The CDR3 DNA is TGTGCCAGCAGCCAAGCATATGGACAGGCGGCGACCTACGAGCAGTACTTC.

This clone has just one count. The CDR3 here is CASDWGGTDTQYF. The CDR3 bases are TGTGCCAGCGACTGGGGGGGCACAGATACGCAGTATTTT. The chain couples TRBV6-5 to TRBJ2-3; D might be TRBD2 (6 bases). Germline V gene sequence: CDR1 MNHEY, CDR2 SVGAGI. The CDR3 has 13 amino acids. V was cut by 8 bases and J by 1 base, with 10 bases left in between.

The rearrangement joins TRBV15 to TRBJ2-7; 14 bases line up with TRBD2. V was pared by 0 bases and J by 0 bases, with 4 bases of the junction left unmatched. The CDR3 runs 18 residues. CDR1 and CDR2 (germline): LNHNV, YYDKDF (reference sequence). CDR3 DNA: TGTGCCACCAGCAGAGAAGGACTAGCGGGAGGTACCTCCTACGAGCAGTACTTC. Translation: CATSREGLAGGTSYEQYF.

This clone was counted only a few times. This chain links TRBV7-2 with TRBJ1-4; weak D call: TRBD1 (5 bases). The CDR3 covers 14 residues. Trimming shortened V by 5 bases and J by 8 bases, and 15 bases separated the two germline ends. Germline loops: CDR1 SGHTA, CDR2 FQGNSA. Here the CDR3 DNA reads TGTGCCAGCAGCATCCAGGGTGGGCGGGAAAAACTGTTTTTT. Protein product: CASSIQGGREKLFF.

There are a few counts of this clone. This chain joins TRBV10-1 and TRBJ2-6; D perhaps matches TRBD2 (5 bases). V was shortened by 6 bases and J by 1 base, with 7 bases between the two germline ends. This CDR3 region has 14 residues. CDR1 and CDR2 (germline): WNHNN, SYGVQD (reference sequence). CDR3 in amino acids: CASSSGSGANVLTF. As DNA, the CDR3 is TGCGCCAGCAGCTCGGGGTCTGGGGCCAACGTCCTGACTTTC.

The chain has TRBV27 and TRBJ1-2; 9 bases match TRBD1. V gave up 4 bases and J gave up 4 bases; unmatched junction bases: 10. Per the germline V gene, CDR1 is MNHEY and CDR2 is SMNVEV (reference sequence). The CDR3 loop spans 16 amino acids. CDR3 sequence (DNA): TGTGCCAGCAGTTCGTCGACAGGGGGGCCTCTCTATGGCTACACCTTC. Protein: CASSSSTGGPLYGYTF.

The CDR3 DNA sequence: TGTGCCAGCAGCGCCGACAGGGGGAAACGCGTTTTGACCTTC. This sequence encodes CASSADRGKRVLTF. The chain has TRBV7-2 and TRBJ1-2, with 9 bases that match TRBD1. There are 14 residues in the CDR3. The J segment lost 14 bases and the V segment lost 5 bases, leaving 15 bases of the junction unmatched. Germline loops: CDR1 SGHTA, CDR2 FQGNSA.

This clone was picked up one time. CDR3 nucleotide sequence: TGTGCCAGCTCACCACGACAGGCTCCGAGTGGTGGCTACACCTTC. It codes for CASSPRQAPSGGYTF. The chain is built from TRBV18 and TRBJ1-2; tentatively, D is TRBD1 (6 bases). The V end lost 1 base, the J end lost 7 bases, and 16 bases lay between the germline ends. The CDR3 is made up of 15 amino acids. From germline, CDR1 is KGHSH and CDR2 LQKENI.

The chain uses TRBV11-1 and TRBJ2-1, with 8 bases matching TRBD2. This CDR3 region has 16 residues. CDR1 and CDR2 from the germline V gene are SGHAT and FQDESV (reference sequence). V shed 5 bases and J 6 bases; nucleotides not matched to a gene: 12. The CDR3 protein is CASSKTPGLESNEQFF. CDR3 nucleotides: TGTGCCAGCAGCAAAACCCCGGGACTAGAGAGCAATGAGCAGTTCTTC.

This clone was seen only a few times. The chain joins TRBV19 to TRBJ2-3; 8 nucleotides agree with TRBD1. CDR1 and CDR2 from the germline V gene are LNHDA and SQIVND (reference sequence). The CDR3 is made up of 14 amino acids. V dropped 4 bases and J dropped 4; count of bases not matched to a gene: 4. CDR3 nucleotide sequence: TGTGCCAGTAGTAACGGACAGGGCCCAGATACGCAGTATTTT. This encodes CASSNGQGPDTQYF.

The rearrangement joins TRBV3-1 (or the pseudogene TRBV3-2) to TRBJ1-1; D call uncertain. The germline V gene has CDR1 LGHDT and CDR2 YNNKEL (reference sequence). Trimming took 4 bases from V and 0 from J, leaving 6 bases between them. The CDR3 totals 13 residues. CDR3 DNA: TGTGCCAGCAGCCCAGGCTTGAACACTGAAGCTTTCTTT. This codes for CASSPGLNTEAFF.

The gene calls are TRBV28 and TRBJ1-4; a possible D gene is TRBD1 (5 bases). CDR1 is MDHEN, CDR2 SYDVKM, per germline. V was pared by 2 bases and J by 5 bases, with 12 bases between. The CDR3 contains 15 residues. CDR3 sequence: CASSLPQGRNEKLFF. The CDR3 DNA follows: TGTGCCAGCAGTTTACCCCAGGGCCGAAATGAAAAACTGTTTTTT.

In this sample, this clone turned up once. The gene calls are TRBV6-5 and TRBJ2-5; D gene ambiguous. This CDR3 has 13 amino acids. Germline V gene sequence: CDR1 MNHEY, CDR2 SVGAGI. Trimming stripped 6 bases from V and 7 bases from J, with 15 bases between. This CDR3 is CASRPGTLGTQYF. Here the CDR3 DNA reads TGTGCCAGCAGACCGGGTACCTTGGGGACCCAGTACTTC.

This clone appeared a few times. The chain has TRBV7-8 and TRBJ2-7, with a possible D match to TRBD1 (5 bases). V was pared by 2 bases and J by 3 bases, with 11 bases between. Germline-derived CDR1 and CDR2 are SGHVS and FQNEAQ. The CDR3 covers 14 residues. The CDR3 protein is CASSLRGRDYEQYF. For the CDR3, the DNA is TGTGCCAGCAGCTTAAGGGGCAGGGACTACGAGCAGTACTTC.

This clone showed up just a few times. V and J are TRBV18 and TRBJ2-2; the D gene is possibly TRBD2 (6 bases). Germline V CDR1 and CDR2: KGHSH, LQKENI. Trimming removed 2 bases from V and 6 bases from J, with 13 bases in between. The CDR3 has 15 amino acids. The DNA for the CDR3 is TGTGCCAGCTCACCAGAAGGACTACGGTCCGGGGAGCTGTTTTTT. This translates into CASSPEGLRSGELFF.

This rearrangement joins TRBV15 to TRBJ1-1; D gene uncertain. This CDR3 spans 12 amino acids. V lost 0 bases and J lost 7, with 6 bases in between. Germline CDR1 and CDR2: LNHNV and YYDKDF (reference sequence). The CDR3 is CATSRDRSEAFF. DNA for the CDR3: TGTGCCACCAGCAGAGATAGAAGTGAAGCTTTCTTT.

The V gene is TRBV15, the J gene TRBJ1-2; 9 bases map to TRBD1. The junction had 3 bases not matched to a gene; V was cut back by 5 bases and J by 2 bases. Germline lookup yields CDR1 LNHNV and CDR2 YYDKDF (reference sequence). The CDR3 covers 14 residues. CDR3 residues: CATSLGQGNYGYTF. The CDR3 nucleotides read TGTGCCACCAGCTTAGGACAGGGGAACTATGGCTACACCTTC. The entire variable domain, with the rest obtained from reference TRBV15 and TRBJ1-2, is as follows: DAMVIQNPRYQVTQFGKPVTLSCSQTLNHNVMYWYQQKSSQAPKLLFHYYDKDFNNEADTPDNFQSRRPNTSFCFLDIRSPGLGDTAMYLCATSLGQGNYGYTFGSGTRLTVV.

The chain couples TRBV7-2 to TRBJ1-6, with D hard to call. CDR1 and CDR2 (germline): SGHTA, FQGNSA. V lost 1 base to trimming and J lost 7 bases, with 8 bases between them. CDR3 size: 14 residues. The CDR3 sequence is CASSLDPGNSPLHF. CDR3 DNA: TGTGCCAGCAGCTTAGATCCAGGAAATTCACCCCTCCACTTT.

The chain links TRBV18 to TRBJ1-2; D is possibly TRBD1 (5 bases). Trimming pared 2 bases from V and 0 bases from J, leaving 16 bases between. Per germline, CDR1 KGHSH and CDR2 LQKENI. This CDR3 comprises 17 residues. The CDR3 region is CASSPKGPARANYGYTF. As DNA, the CDR3 is TGTGCCAGCTCACCAAAGGGGCCAGCCAGGGCTAACTATGGCTACACCTTC.

V and J are TRBV6-5 and TRBJ1-6, with D perhaps TRBD1 (6 bases). Trimming stripped 7 bases from V and 5 bases from J, with 9 bases between. CDR1 MNHEY and CDR2 SVGAGI come from the germline V gene. This CDR3 is 13 amino acids long. CDR3 residues: CASKRTDNSPLHF. DNA for the CDR3: TGTGCCAGCAAAAGGACAGATAATTCACCCCTCCACTTT.

The CDR3 sequence: CASSQEFVNEKLFF. The DNA for the CDR3 is TGTGCCAGCAGCCAAGAATTCGTGAATGAAAAACTGTTTTTT. The chain joins TRBV3-1 (or the pseudogene TRBV3-2) to TRBJ1-4; D not certain. Germline V lookup: CDR1 LGHDT, CDR2 YNNKEL (reference sequence). With 0 bases removed from V and 5 bases from J, the gap between germline ends came to 7 bases. The CDR3 sequence is 14 residues long.